This TCR beta chain comes out of a study of Ad26.COV2.S vaccination and SARS-CoV-2 variants. Germline V gene lookup returns CDR1 SGHTA and CDR2 FQGTGA. The ends lost 5 bases at V and 9 bases at J; junction bases unmatched: 3. The CDR3 contains 13 residues. Sequencing was performed with immunoSEQ multiplex PCR; in TCRdb, only in-frame clones are kept and a portion is missing. This sample has about 350,000 clones, with approximately 90% found just once. Treatment described: roughly 18 received Ad26.COV2.S at low or high dose, single or two shots; 5 received placebo; per-sample allocation not given. After the first vaccine or placebo injection, samples were drawn on day 63.

The genes are TRBV7-3 and TRBJ2-1; 11 bases match TRBD2. The sequencing used peripheral blood, collected in a trial of Ad26.COV2.S vaccine versus placebo. This receptor was taken from a person between 18 and 59 years old who received the Ad26.COV2.S COVID-19 vaccine or a placebo. The CDR3 loop is CASSPTSGGEQFF. The CDR3 nucleotides are TGTGCCAGCAGCCCAACTAGCGGGGGTGAGCAGTTCTTC. The full variable domain, rest sourced from reference TRBV7-3 and TRBJ2-1, is GAGVSQTPSNKVTEKGKYVELRCDPISGHTALYWYRQSLGQGPEFLIYFQGTGAADDSGLPNDRFFAVRPEGSVSTLKIQRTERGDSAVYLCASSPTSGGEQFFGPGTRLTVL.